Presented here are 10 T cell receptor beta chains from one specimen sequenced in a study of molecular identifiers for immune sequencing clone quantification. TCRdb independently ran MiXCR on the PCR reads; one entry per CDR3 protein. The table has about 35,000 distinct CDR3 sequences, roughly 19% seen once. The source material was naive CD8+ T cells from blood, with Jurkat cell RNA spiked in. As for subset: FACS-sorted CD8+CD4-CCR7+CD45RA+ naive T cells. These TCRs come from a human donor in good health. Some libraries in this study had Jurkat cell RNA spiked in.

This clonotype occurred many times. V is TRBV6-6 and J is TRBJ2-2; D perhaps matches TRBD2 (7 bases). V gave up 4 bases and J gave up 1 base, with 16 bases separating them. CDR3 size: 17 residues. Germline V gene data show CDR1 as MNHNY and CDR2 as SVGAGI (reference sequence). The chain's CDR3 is CASSLGGAGMNTGELFF. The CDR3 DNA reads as TGTGCCAGCAGTTTAGGGGGAGCGGGGATGAACACCGGGGAGCTGTTTTTT.

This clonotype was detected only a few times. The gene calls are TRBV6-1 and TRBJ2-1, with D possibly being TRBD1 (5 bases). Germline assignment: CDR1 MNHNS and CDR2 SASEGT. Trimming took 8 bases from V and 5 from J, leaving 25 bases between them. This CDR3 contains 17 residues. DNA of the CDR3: TGTGCCAGCGGCCCCAGGGCCCTTCAATACATGAACAATGAGCAGTTCTTC. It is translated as CASGPRALQYMNNEQFF.

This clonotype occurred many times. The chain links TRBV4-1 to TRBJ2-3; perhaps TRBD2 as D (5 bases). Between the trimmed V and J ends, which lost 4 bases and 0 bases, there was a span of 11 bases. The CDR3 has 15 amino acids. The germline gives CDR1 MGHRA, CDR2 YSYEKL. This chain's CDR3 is CASSLRTPSTDTQYF. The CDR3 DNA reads TGCGCCAGCAGCCTCAGGACTCCTAGCACAGATACGCAGTATTTT.

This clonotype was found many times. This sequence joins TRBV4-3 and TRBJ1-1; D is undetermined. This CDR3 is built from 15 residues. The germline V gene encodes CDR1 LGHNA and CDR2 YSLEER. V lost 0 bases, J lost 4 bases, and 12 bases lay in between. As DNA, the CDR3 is TGCGCCAGCAGCCAAGATCCCCCGAGGTTCACTGAAGCTTTCTTT. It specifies CASSQDPPRFTEAFF.

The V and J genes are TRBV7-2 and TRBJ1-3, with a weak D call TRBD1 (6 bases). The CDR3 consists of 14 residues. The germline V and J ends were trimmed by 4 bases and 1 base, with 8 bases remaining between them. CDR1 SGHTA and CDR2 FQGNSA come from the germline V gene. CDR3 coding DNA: TGTGCCAGCAGCTCAGGGGTATCTGGAAACACCATATATTTT. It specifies CASSSGVSGNTIYF.

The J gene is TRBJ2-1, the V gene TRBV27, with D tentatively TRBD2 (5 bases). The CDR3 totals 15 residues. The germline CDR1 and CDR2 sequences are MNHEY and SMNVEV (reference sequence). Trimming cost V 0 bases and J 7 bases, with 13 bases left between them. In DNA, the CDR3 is TGTGCCAGCAGTTTATCCGCGGGCCTGGGGAATGAGCAGTTCTTC. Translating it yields CASSLSAGLGNEQFF.

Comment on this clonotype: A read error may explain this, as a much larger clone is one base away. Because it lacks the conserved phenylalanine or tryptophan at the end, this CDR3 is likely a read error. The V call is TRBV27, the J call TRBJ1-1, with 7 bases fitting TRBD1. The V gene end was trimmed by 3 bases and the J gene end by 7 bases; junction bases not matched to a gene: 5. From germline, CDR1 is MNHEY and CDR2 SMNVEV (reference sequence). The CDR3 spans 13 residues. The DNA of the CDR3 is TGTGCCAGCAGTTTCGGACAGGACTTTGAAGCTTTCCTT. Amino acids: CASSFGQDFEAFL.

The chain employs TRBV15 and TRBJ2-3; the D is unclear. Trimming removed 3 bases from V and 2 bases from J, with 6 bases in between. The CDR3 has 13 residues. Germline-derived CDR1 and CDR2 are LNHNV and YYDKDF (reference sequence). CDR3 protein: CATSSTDTDTQYF. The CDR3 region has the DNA TGTGCCACCAGCAGTACGGACACAGATACGCAGTATTTT.

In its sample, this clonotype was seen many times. CDR3: CSASFDRGYEQYF. CDR3 bases: TGCAGTGCCAGCTTCGACAGAGGTTACGAGCAGTACTTC. This sequence joins TRBV20-1 and TRBJ2-7; weak D call: TRBD1 (5 bases). The CDR3 runs 13 residues. V lost 6 bases, J lost 4 bases, and 16 bases lay in between. Looked up from germline, CDR1 is DFQATT and CDR2 is SNEGSKA (reference sequence).

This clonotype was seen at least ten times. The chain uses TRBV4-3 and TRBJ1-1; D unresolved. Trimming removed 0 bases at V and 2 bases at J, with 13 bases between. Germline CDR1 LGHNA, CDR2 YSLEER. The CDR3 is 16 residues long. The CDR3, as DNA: TGCGCCAGCAGCCAAGATGGCCCAAACCCAAACACTGAAGCTTTCTTT. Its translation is CASSQDGPNPNTEAFF.